This T cell receptor (beta chain) was retrieved from a study of a mutant IDH1 vaccine in newly diagnosed glioma. Study information: Most had both radiotherapy and temozolomide beforehand; others had only one.

Worth noting for this clone: No antigen is known for it.

Sequencing was performed with immunoSEQ multiplex PCR; in TCRdb, only in-frame clones are kept and a portion is missing. The profile shows fewer than 65,000 clones, 60% to 85% of them singletons. CDR1 is LGHNA and CDR2 is YSLEER in the germline V gene. Trimming cost V 0 bases and J 4 bases, with 10 bases left between them. This CDR3 comprises 16 residues. Documented time point: baseline, week 1 (first vaccination visit). Treatment meaning: pre-vaccination baseline after standard-of-care therapy. Points from the study as a whole: Among top peripheral T cell clonotypes, changes seemed unrelated to pseudoprogression.

The rearrangement joins TRBV4-3 to TRBJ1-6; D is ambiguous. Sequences were derived from PBMCs, sampled from a glioma patient treated with radiotherapy, temozolomide or both. This TCR was sampled from a woman between 40 and 55 years old with glioma. The CDR3 coding sequence is TGCGCCAGCAGCCAAGATCGTACGGGGTATAATTCACCCCTCCACTTT. Translation: CASSQDRTGYNSPLHF.